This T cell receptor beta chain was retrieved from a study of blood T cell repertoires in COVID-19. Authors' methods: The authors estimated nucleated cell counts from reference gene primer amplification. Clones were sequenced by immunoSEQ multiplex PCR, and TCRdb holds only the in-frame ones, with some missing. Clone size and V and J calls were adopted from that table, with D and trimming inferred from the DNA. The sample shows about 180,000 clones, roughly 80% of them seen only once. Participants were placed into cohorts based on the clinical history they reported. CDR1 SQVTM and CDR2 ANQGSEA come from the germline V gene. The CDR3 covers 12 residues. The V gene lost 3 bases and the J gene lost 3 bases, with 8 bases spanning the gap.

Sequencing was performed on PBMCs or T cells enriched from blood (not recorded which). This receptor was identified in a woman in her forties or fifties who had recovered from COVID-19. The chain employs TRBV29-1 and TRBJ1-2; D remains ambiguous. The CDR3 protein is CSVDFQDYGYTF. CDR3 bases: TGCAGCGTTGATTTCCAGGACTATGGCTACACCTTC.